These 27 T cell receptor beta chains were all obtained from the same sample, sequenced in a study of identical twins. TCRdb recomputed calls from the 5' RACE reads with MiXCR, one row per CDR3 protein. The data show approximately 1.8 million distinct CDR3 sequences, roughly a third seen once. Specimen: cord blood. The receptor source for this set is a newborn girl in good health.

J is TRBJ2-7 and V is TRBV6-2 or TRBV6-3; the D gene is possibly TRBD1 (6 bases). CDR1 is MNHEY and CDR2 is SVGEGT in the germline V gene. The CDR3 runs 14 residues. Trimming stripped 7 bases from V and 12 bases from J, with 25 bases between. This CDR3 reads CASTRGQPLAAAYF. In DNA form, the CDR3 reads TGTGCCAGCACAAGAGGACAGCCACTTGCCGCGGCGTACTTC.

The rearrangement links TRBV7-2 to TRBJ2-4, with D unclear. The DNA end is a closer match to TRBJ2-7, so the J assignment may be wrong. Germline lookup yields CDR1 SGHTA and CDR2 FQGNSA. This CDR3 has 14 residues. CDR3 protein: CASSLVRQAYEQYF. Here the CDR3 DNA reads TGTGCCAGCAGCTTAGTCCGCCAGGCCTACGAGCAGTACTTC.

The J gene is TRBJ2-1, the V gene TRBV10-3; 7 bases are shared with TRBD1. The CDR3 extends over 13 amino acids. In germline, CDR1 is ENHRY, CDR2 SYGVKD. The ends lost 8 bases at V and 7 bases at J; junction bases unmatched: 8. The CDR3 reads CAIGQGQLNEQFF. The CDR3 DNA follows: TGTGCCATCGGCCAGGGACAGTTAAATGAGCAGTTCTTC.

The chain joins TRBV12-3 or TRBV12-4 to TRBJ1-1; tentative D call: TRBD1 (5 bases). Between the trimmed V and J ends, which lost 8 bases and 3 bases, there was a span of 19 bases. This CDR3 has 15 residues. Written as DNA, the CDR3 is TGTGCCAGCCGTCCTTGGCCCCGGGGGGACACTGAAGCTTTCTTT. It translates to CASRPWPRGDTEAFF.

This clonotype was counted only a few times. The genes are TRBV18 and TRBJ2-5; D may match TRBD1 or TRBD2 (5 bases each). The CDR3 is 14 amino acids. V was shortened by 6 bases and J by 4 bases, with 15 bases between the two germline ends. Germline V gene data show CDR1 as KGHSH and CDR2 as LQKENI. CDR3 residues: CASSQTGTRETQYF. The CDR3 bases are TGTGCCAGCTCCCAAACCGGGACCAGAGAGACCCAGTACTTC.

The V call is TRBV21-1, the J call TRBJ1-1. TRBV21-1 is given as a pseudogene. This CDR3 spans 13 amino acids. In DNA, the CDR3 is TGTGCCAGCAGCAAGGTGCCAGACACTGAAGCTTTCTTT. This sequence encodes CASSKVPDTEAFF.

The rearrangement joins TRBV24-1 to TRBJ2-5, with 7 bases fitting TRBD1. CDR1 and CDR2 from the germline V gene are KGHDR and SFDVKD. V gave up 5 bases and J gave up 5 bases; unmatched junction bases: 10. The CDR3 sequence is 15 residues long. CDR3 bases: TGTGCCACCAGTGGAACAGGGGTTTGGTCGGAGACCCAGTACTTC. Its translation: CATSGTGVWSETQYF.

This clonotype has a handful of counts. This chain links TRBV9 with TRBJ1-2; 9 nucleotides align to TRBD1. CDR3 length: 14 amino acids. V was clipped by 1 base and J by 8 bases; unmatched bases: 6. CDR1 and CDR2 from the germline V gene are SGDLS and YYNGEE. The CDR3 here is CASSVSGTGKGYTF. DNA of the CDR3: TGTGCCAGCAGCGTATCCGGGACAGGGAAGGGCTACACCTTC.

The chain couples TRBV5-5 to TRBJ1-1, with a possible D match to TRBD1 (5 bases). Germline loops: CDR1 SGHKS, CDR2 YYEKEE (reference sequence). V lost 1 base, J lost 6 bases, and 13 bases lay in between. CDR3 length: 14 amino acids. CDR3 coding DNA: TGTGCCAGCAGCTTGAATCTCCAGGGCGCTGAAGCTTTCTTT. This gives the protein CASSLNLQGAEAFF. The entire variable domain, with the rest obtained from reference TRBV5-5 and TRBJ1-1, is as follows: DAGVTQSPTHLIKTRGQQVTLRCSPISGHKSVSWYQQVLGQGPQFIFQYYEKEERGRGNFPDRFSARQFPNYSSELNVNALLLGDSALYLCASSLNLQGAEAFFGQGTRLTVV.

The rearrangement links TRBV29-1 to TRBJ1-2; D is ambiguous. V lost 3 bases and J 4 bases, leaving 6 bases between the germline ends. The CDR3 totals 11 residues. The germline CDR1 and CDR2 sequences are SQVTM and ANQGSEA. CDR3 bases: TGCAGCGTTGATGTGCTCTATGGCTACACCTTC. Amino acids: CSVDVLYGYTF.

The chain combines TRBV5-1 with TRBJ1-2; weak D call: TRBD1 (5 bases). V lost 4 bases to trimming and J lost 3 bases, with 13 bases between them. Per germline, CDR1 SGHRS and CDR2 YFSETQ. CDR3 length: 14 residues. In nucleotides, the CDR3 is TGCGCCAGCAGCCCGGACCCAGGGTACTATGGCTACACCTTC. Translating gives CASSPDPGYYGYTF.

The DNA of the CDR3 is TGCAGTGCTCCCCCGACAGGCGCCTACAATGAGCAGTTCTTC. Encoded protein: CSAPPTGAYNEQFF. The chain couples TRBV20-1 to TRBJ2-1, with D maybe TRBD1 (6 bases). Germline V lookup: CDR1 DFQATT, CDR2 SNEGSKA (reference sequence). The CDR3 runs to 14 residues. V lost 5 bases, J lost 2 bases, and 13 bases lay in between.

The chain has TRBV7-2 and TRBJ2-1, with 14 nucleotides matching TRBD2. J gave up 0 bases and V 0 bases, and 4 bases lay outside the gene matches. CDR1 SGHTA and CDR2 FQGNSA come from the germline V gene. The CDR3 sequence is 19 residues long. CDR3 in DNA: TGTGCCAGCAGCTTAGCGGGGACTAGCGGGAGCCTCTCCTACAATGAGCAGTTCTTC. Protein product: CASSLAGTSGSLSYNEQFF.

The rearrangement links TRBV28 to TRBJ1-2; perhaps TRBD1 as D (5 bases). V was trimmed by 4 bases and J by 4 bases, leaving 16 bases between them. Germline assignment: CDR1 MDHEN and CDR2 SYDVKM. The CDR3 is made up of 15 amino acids. CDR3 coding DNA: TGTGCCAGCAGTTACCGACAGAAAATGATCTATGGCTACACCTTC. Translated: CASSYRQKMIYGYTF.

On this clonotype: A much larger clonotype is one base distant, so this may be a read error. The chain uses TRBV7-2 and TRBJ2-1, with D hard to call. The J call may be mistaken, given a closer DNA end match to TRBJ2-7. The CDR3 has 12 residues. Germline CDR1 reads SGHTA; CDR2 reads FQGNSA. The CDR3 region has the DNA TGTGCCAGCAGCCCTCGATACAATGAGCAGTACTTC. Protein: CASSPRYNEQYF.

This clonotype was detected many times. V is TRBV7-2 and J is TRBJ1-5; no firm D call. Trimming cost V 1 base and J 0 bases, with 7 bases left between them. The germline V gene encodes CDR1 SGHTA and CDR2 FQGNSA. The CDR3 has 15 amino acids. The CDR3 DNA reads TGTGCCAGCAGCTTAGGAATGTTTAGCAATCAGCCCCAGCATTTT. Its protein is CASSLGMFSNQPQHF. Supplemented by reference TRBV7-2 and TRBJ1-5, the full variable domain reads GAGVSQSPSNKVTEKGKDVELRCDPISGHTALYWYRQSLGQGLEFLIYFQGNSAPDKSGLPSDRFSAERTGGSVSTLTIQRTQQEDSAVYLCASSLGMFSNQPQHFGDGTRLSIL.

The V and J genes are TRBV12-3 or TRBV12-4 and TRBJ2-7; D unclear. This CDR3 has 15 residues. Trimming removed 7 bases at V and 5 bases at J, with 21 bases between. The CDR3 loop is CASTLGRIRTHEQYF. For the CDR3, the DNA is TGTGCCAGCACCCTGGGAAGGATCCGGACCCACGAGCAGTACTTC.

The chain couples TRBV9 to TRBJ2-3, with 10 bases aligning to TRBD2. With V trimmed by 0 bases and J by 0 bases, 10 bases remained unmatched. The CDR3 covers 19 residues. The germline gives CDR1 SGDLS, CDR2 YYNGEE. The CDR3 here is CASSVVPSGSQGSTDTQYF. In nucleotides, the CDR3 is TGTGCCAGCAGCGTAGTTCCTAGCGGGAGTCAGGGTAGCACAGATACGCAGTATTTT.

The chain joins TRBV12-3 or TRBV12-4 to TRBJ2-5; D is perhaps TRBD1 or TRBD2 (6 bases each). This CDR3 has 15 amino acids. Trimming took off 4 bases at V and 1 base at J, with 13 bases between the two ends. CDR3 sequence reads: CASSSRGGGQETQYF. Here the CDR3 DNA reads TGTGCCAGCAGTTCCCGCGGAGGGGGCCAAGAGACCCAGTACTTC.

This clonotype has just a few counts. This rearrangement joins TRBV9 to TRBJ2-5, with D unresolved. The CDR3 covers 13 residues. The germline V gene has CDR1 SGDLS and CDR2 YYNGEE. The V gene lost 0 bases and the J gene lost 11 bases, with 14 bases spanning the gap. The CDR3 DNA reads TGTGCCAGCAGCGTAGGCAACAACAATGAGCAGTACTTC. Translated: CASSVGNNNEQYF.

The chain recombines TRBV5-1 with TRBJ2-5; possible D gene TRBD2, 5 bases. The germline V and J ends were trimmed by 4 bases and 2 bases, with 15 bases remaining between them. Germline CDR1 reads SGHRS; CDR2 reads YFSETQ. The CDR3 is made up of 15 amino acids. CDR3 DNA: TGCGCCAGCAGCCCCGGACTTATCTTACAAGAGACCCAGTACTTC. This gives the protein CASSPGLILQETQYF.

J is TRBJ1-5 and V is TRBV4-2, with 9 bases that match TRBD1. J gave up 1 base and V 4 bases, and 5 bases lay outside the gene matches. Germline V gene data show CDR1 as LGHNA and CDR2 as YNFKEQ. CDR3 size: 16 residues. CDR3 in DNA: TGTGCCAGCAGCCGAGAACAGGGGGCAAGCAATCAGCCCCAGCATTTT. It yields the protein CASSREQGASNQPQHF.

In its sample, this clonotype was seen a few times. The gene calls are TRBV7-2 and TRBJ1-1, with D possibly matching TRBD1 (6 bases). V was trimmed by 5 bases and J by 7 bases, leaving 11 bases between them. CDR1 and CDR2 from the germline V gene are SGHTA and FQGNSA. The CDR3 totals 12 residues. The CDR3 here is CASSANRDEAFF. The CDR3 bases are TGTGCCAGCAGCGCAAACAGGGATGAAGCTTTCTTT.

In this sample, this clonotype turned up a few times. The rearrangement joins TRBV7-2 to TRBJ2-5, with D uncertain. The CDR3 has 12 amino acids. Germline V gives CDR1 SGHTA, CDR2 FQGNSA. V lost 0 bases and J 8 bases, leaving 7 bases between the germline ends. The CDR3 region has the DNA TGTGCCAGCAGCTTAGCGGGCCTAACCCAGTACTTC. Translating gives CASSLAGLTQYF. Variable domain in full (rest from reference TRBV7-2 and TRBJ2-5): GAGVSQSPSNKVTEKGKDVELRCDPISGHTALYWYRQSLGQGLEFLIYFQGNSAPDKSGLPSDRFSAERTGGSVSTLTIQRTQQEDSAVYLCASSLAGLTQYFGPGTRLLVL.

This chain links TRBV27 with TRBJ1-4; D unresolved. This CDR3 region has 13 residues. Trimming took 3 bases from V and 7 from J, leaving 9 bases between them. Germline V gene lookup returns CDR1 MNHEY and CDR2 SMNVEV (reference sequence). The CDR3 loop is CASSFSRAEKLFF. DNA for the CDR3: TGTGCCAGCAGTTTCTCGCGGGCTGAAAAACTGTTTTTT.

At least ten counts were recorded for this clonotype. The chain uses TRBV29-1 and TRBJ1-5; D is perhaps TRBD1 (5 bases). The germline CDR1 and CDR2 sequences are SQVTM and ANQGSEA. V gave up 1 base and J gave up 6 bases, with 10 bases separating them. The CDR3 length is 13 residues. The CDR3 DNA follows: TGCAGCGTTGAAGGAGGGGCGGGTCAGCCCCAGCATTTT. Encoded protein: CSVEGGAGQPQHF.

This chain uses TRBV10-3 with TRBJ1-1; TRBD1 might be the D (5 bases). The V end lost 10 bases, the J end lost 0 bases, and 12 bases lay between the germline ends. Germline loops: CDR1 ENHRY, CDR2 SYGVKD. The CDR3 is 13 amino acids. CDR3 in amino acids: CANRQFMNTEAFF. The DNA of the CDR3 is TGTGCCAACCGACAGTTCATGAACACTGAAGCTTTCTTT.